Sequencing of this T cell receptor beta chain was carried out in a study of cytomegalovirus exposure and HLA in healthy donors. Overall study findings and caveats: Later analysis associated a missense DCLRE1C variant with TCR beta V- and J-gene trimming. Later analysis revealed greater clonal expansion in HLA-associated TCR beta chains than in equally common others.

Comment on this clone: Its antigen is not identified.

Both 60 Vbeta primers and 13 Jbeta primers went into the PCR. Study processing details: There were tens of millions of unique TCR beta chains by a later count, and approximately 11 million of them were shared. The repertoire was sequenced with immunoSEQ multiplex PCR; TCRdb's copy has only in-frame clones and lacks some. Clone size and V and J calls were adopted from that table, with D and trimming inferred from the DNA. The data hold roughly 140,000 clones, with 79% observed a single time. Trimming left V 4 bases short and J 0 bases short, with 13 bases between. The germline V gene has CDR1 KGHSH and CDR2 LQKENI. The CDR3 has 16 amino acids. Healthy bone marrow donors formed the donor group.

The chain joins TRBV18 to TRBJ1-3; no reliable D call. Sample: PBMCs. The receptor was derived from a man aged 45-65 years in good health and CMV-seropositive. The CDR3 region is CASSRTRPISGNTIYF. In nucleotides, the CDR3 is TGTGCCAGCTCACGTACGAGGCCCATCTCTGGAAACACCATATATTTT.